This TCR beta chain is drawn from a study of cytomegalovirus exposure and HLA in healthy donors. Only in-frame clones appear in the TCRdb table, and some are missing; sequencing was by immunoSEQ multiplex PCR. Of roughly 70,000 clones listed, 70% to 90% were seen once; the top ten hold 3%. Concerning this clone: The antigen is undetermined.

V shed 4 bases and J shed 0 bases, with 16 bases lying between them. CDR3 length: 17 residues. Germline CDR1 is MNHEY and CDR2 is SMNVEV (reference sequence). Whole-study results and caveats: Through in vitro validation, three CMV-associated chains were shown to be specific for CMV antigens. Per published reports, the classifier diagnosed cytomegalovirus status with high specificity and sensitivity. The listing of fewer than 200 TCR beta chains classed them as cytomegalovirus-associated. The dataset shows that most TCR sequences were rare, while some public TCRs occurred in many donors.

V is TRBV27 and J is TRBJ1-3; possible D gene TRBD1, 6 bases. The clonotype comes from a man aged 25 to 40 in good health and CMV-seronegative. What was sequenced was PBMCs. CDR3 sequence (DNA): TGTGCCAGCAGTTCGCGGGGAGGGGGAAGCTCTGGAAACACCATATATTTT. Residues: CASSSRGGGSSGNTIYF.